This T cell receptor (beta chain) was profiled in a study of lymphopenia after photon versus proton radiotherapy. Trimming cost V 2 bases and J 7 bases; bases outside gene matches: 9. Germline values: CDR1 SGHDT, CDR2 YYEEEE. The CDR3 has 15 residues. A word on this clone: No antigen is known for it.

Study outcomes and limitations: After the lymphocyte nadir, photon-treated repertoires showed oligoclonal expansion, especially of CD8+ Temra cells. Only patients who died were analyzed for survival; proton advantage is unproven. Proton therapy kept repertoires fairly stable, unlike photons, which gained effector/memory cells.

Generated by immunoSEQ multiplex PCR, the TCRdb table keeps only in-frame clones and is missing some. The sample has some 25,000 clones, about four fifths seen once. The sequence was collected from a woman in her forties or fifties with pancreatic cancer. Specimen: peripheral blood, collected from a patient treated with photon-based radiotherapy. The V and J genes are TRBV5-6 and TRBJ1-5, with TRBD1 matching over 7 bases. CDR3 residues: CASSLGTATWQPQHF. CDR3 sequence (DNA): TGTGCCAGCAGCTTAGGGACAGCCACTTGGCAGCCCCAGCATTTT.